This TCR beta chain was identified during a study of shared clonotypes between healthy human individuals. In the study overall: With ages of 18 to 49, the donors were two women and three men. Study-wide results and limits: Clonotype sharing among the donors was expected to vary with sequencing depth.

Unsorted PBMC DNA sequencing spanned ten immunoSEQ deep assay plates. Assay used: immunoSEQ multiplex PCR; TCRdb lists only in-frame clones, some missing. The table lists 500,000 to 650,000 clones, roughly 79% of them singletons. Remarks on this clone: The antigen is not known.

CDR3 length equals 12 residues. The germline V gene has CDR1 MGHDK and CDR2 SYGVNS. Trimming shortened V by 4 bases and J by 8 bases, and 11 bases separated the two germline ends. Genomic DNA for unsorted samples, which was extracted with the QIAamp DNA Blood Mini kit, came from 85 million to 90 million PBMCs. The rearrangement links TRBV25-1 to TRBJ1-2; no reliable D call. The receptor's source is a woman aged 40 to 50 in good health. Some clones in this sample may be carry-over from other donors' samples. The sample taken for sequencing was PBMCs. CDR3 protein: CASSAGVRGYTF. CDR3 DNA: TGTGCCAGCAGTGCCGGGGTACGCGGCTACACCTTC.